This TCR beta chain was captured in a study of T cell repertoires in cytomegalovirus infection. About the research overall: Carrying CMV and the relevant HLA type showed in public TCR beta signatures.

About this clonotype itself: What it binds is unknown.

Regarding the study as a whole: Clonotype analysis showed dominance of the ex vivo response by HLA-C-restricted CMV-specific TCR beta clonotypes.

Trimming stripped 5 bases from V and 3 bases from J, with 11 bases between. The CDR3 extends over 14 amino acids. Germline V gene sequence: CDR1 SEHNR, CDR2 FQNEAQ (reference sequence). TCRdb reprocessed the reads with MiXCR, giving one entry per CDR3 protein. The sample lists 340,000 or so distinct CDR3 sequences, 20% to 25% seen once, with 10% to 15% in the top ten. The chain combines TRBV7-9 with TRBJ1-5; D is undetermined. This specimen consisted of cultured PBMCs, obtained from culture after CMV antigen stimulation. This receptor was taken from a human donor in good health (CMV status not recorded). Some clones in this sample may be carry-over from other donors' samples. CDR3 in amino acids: CASSTQDLNQPQHF. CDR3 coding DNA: TGTGCCAGCAGCACCCAGGACCTCAATCAGCCCCAGCATTTT.